The rows below give T cell receptor beta chains drawn from one sample of a study of identical twins. TCRdb processed the 5' RACE reads anew with MiXCR; each CDR3 protein has one entry. The table shows some 500,000 distinct CDR3 sequences, with 9.5% to 10% occurring only once. The same data also went into a second study, on yellow fever vaccine responses in identical twins.

The sequenced sample consisted of PBMCs. Every receptor here comes from a woman between 18 and 30 years old in good health. Both conserved end residues are part of each CDR3. Each record gives: CDR3 DNA, CDR3 protein, V gene, clone size, J gene, D gene. D genes are given only for firm matches. Not every row has a clone size; where given, it reads once, few, many or a size class.

TGTGCCAGCAGTCTCTGGCCGGGACTAGGCGAGCAGTACTTC CASSLWPGLGEQYF TRBV27 few TRBJ2-7 TRBD2
TGCGCCAGCAGCTTGGTACCGGGACTCGGCACAGATACGCAGTATTTT CASSLVPGLGTDTQYF TRBV5-1 few TRBJ2-3 -
TGCAGCGTTGAAGATAGGCAGGGGGCGAGCTATGGCTACACCTTC CSVEDRQGASYGYTF TRBV29-1 - TRBJ1-2 TRBD1
TGTGCCAGCAGTTACTCTTGGGTCGGACAGGGGGCTGGGACCCAGTACTTC CASSYSWVGQGAGTQYF TRBV6-5 few TRBJ2-5 TRBD1
TGTGCCAGCTCGCATGGTGGGGTGTGGGACTATGGCTACACCTTC CASSHGGVWDYGYTF TRBV18 - TRBJ1-2 -
TGCAGTGCTAGTGGGACAATGAACACTGAAGCTTTCTTT CSASGTMNTEAFF TRBV20-1 few TRBJ1-1 -
TGTGCCAGCAGTTTTTCCCGACTAGCGGGAGGGCACTACGAGCAGTACTTC CASSFSRLAGGHYEQYF TRBV28 - TRBJ2-7 TRBD2
TGTGCCAGCAGTTTATCACAGTGGTTTGGGGAGCTGTTTTTT CASSLSQWFGELFF TRBV28 - TRBJ2-2 -
TGTGCCAGCAGCTCTACACGGTCATCCGAGCAGTACTTC CASSSTRSSEQYF TRBV3-1 many TRBJ2-7 -
TGTGCCAGCAGCTTGGGGCTAGCGGTGATACATACGCAGTATTTT CASSLGLAVIHTQYF TRBV5-6 - TRBJ2-3 TRBD2
TGCAGCGTTGAAGAGAATGGCGGGGAGCTGTTTTTT CSVEENGGELFF TRBV29-1 few TRBJ2-2 -
TGTGCCAGCAGTGATAAGGGATCCTACGAGCAGTACTTC CASSDKGSYEQYF TRBV2 - TRBJ2-7 -
TGCGCCAGCAGCTTGGATGACAGGGGTTCTTACGAGCAGTACTTC CASSLDDRGSYEQYF TRBV5-1 - TRBJ2-7 TRBD1
TGTGCCAGCAGCTCCCACGGGGGGGCGTATAACTATGGCTACACCTTC CASSSHGGAYNYGYTF TRBV7-9 - TRBJ1-2 -
TGTGCCAGCTCACCGCAGGGGAGCACAGATACGCAGTATTTT CASSPQGSTDTQYF TRBV18 many TRBJ2-3 -
TGTGCCAGCAGCTCAGACCTAGCAGGTCCACAGTTCTTC CASSSDLAGPQFF TRBV7-3 few TRBJ2-1 -
TGTGCCAGCAGCTTAGATCCCCGGAGGGGTATCTCCTACAATGAGCAGTTCTTC CASSLDPRRGISYNEQFF TRBV7-6 many TRBJ2-1 -
TGCAGTGCTAGAGAACAGTCCGCCTACGAGCAGTACTTC CSAREQSAYEQYF TRBV20-1 many TRBJ2-7 -
TGTGCCAGCAGCCGCGGACAGGGTAGCACTGAAGCTTTCTTT CASSRGQGSTEAFF TRBV3-1 many TRBJ1-1 TRBD1
TGTGCCAGCAGTTACCACGGACTGGACTTTGAGCAGTACTTC CASSYHGLDFEQYF TRBV12-3/TRBV12-4 few TRBJ2-7 -
TGTGCCAGTAGTGGGGGGGATTCACCCCTCCACTTT CASSGGDSPLHF TRBV19 few TRBJ1-6 -
TGTGCCAGCAGTTCCCTGACACACTACAATGAGCAGTTCTTC CASSSLTHYNEQFF TRBV27 few TRBJ2-1 -